This record looks at one T cell receptor beta chain sequence and its context. Time point described: blood at routine non-recurrence follow-up after resection. The data belong to a study of spatial heterogeneity in lung cancer. Each CDR3 protein is one row after TCRdb ran MiXCR on the 5' RACE reads. The sample yields roughly 120,000 distinct CDR3 sequences, 11% seen once. The CDR3 is 17 residues long. Trimming stripped 2 bases from V and 1 base from J, with 18 bases between. CDR1 is SGHRS, CDR2 YFSETQ, per germline. The sample in question was PBMCs, obtained at follow-up. The TCR sequence derives from a female donor with early-stage non-small cell lung cancer. V gene TRBV5-1 combines with J gene TRBJ1-1; possible D gene TRBD1, 6 bases. CDR3 nucleotides: TGCGCCAGCAGCTTCCCCGCAGCAGGGGCGAGGAACACTGAAGCTTTCTTT. Translated, it gives CASSFPAAGARNTEAFF. The whole variable domain, remainder taken from reference TRBV5-1 and TRBJ1-1, is KAGVTQTPRYLIKTRGQQVTLSCSPISGHRSVSWYQQTPGQGLQFLFEYFSETQRNKGNFPGRFSGRQFSNSRSEMNVSTLELGDSALYLCASSFPAAGARNTEAFFGQGTRLTVV.